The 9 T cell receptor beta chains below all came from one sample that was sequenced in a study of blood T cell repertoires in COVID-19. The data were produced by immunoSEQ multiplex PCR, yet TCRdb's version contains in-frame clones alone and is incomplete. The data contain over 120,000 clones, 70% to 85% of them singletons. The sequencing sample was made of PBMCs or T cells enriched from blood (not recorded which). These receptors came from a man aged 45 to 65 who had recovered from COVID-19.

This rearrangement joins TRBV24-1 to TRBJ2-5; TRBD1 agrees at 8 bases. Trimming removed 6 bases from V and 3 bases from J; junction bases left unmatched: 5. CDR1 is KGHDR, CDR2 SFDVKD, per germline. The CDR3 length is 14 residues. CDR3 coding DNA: TGTGCCACCAGTTCACAGGGGGGAAAAGAGACCCAGTACTTC. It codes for CATSSQGGKETQYF.

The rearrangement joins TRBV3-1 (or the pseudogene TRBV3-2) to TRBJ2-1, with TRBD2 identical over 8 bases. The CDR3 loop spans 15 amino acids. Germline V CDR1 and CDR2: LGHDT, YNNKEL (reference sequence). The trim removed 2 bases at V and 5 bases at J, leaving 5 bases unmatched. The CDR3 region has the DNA TGTGCCAGCAGCCAACCGGGACTAGGGGACAATGAGCAGTTCTTC. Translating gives CASSQPGLGDNEQFF.

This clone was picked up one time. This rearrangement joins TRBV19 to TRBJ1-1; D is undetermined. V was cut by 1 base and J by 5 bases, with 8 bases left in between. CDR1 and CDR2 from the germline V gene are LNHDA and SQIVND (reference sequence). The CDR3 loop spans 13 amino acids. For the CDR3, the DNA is TGTGCCAGTAGTATAGCCCCCAGGACTGAAGCTTTCTTT. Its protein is CASSIAPRTEAFF.

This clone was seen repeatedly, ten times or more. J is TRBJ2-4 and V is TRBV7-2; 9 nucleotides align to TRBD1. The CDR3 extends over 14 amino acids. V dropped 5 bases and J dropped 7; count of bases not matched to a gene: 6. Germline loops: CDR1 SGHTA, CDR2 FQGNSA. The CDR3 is CASSAAGTGNIQYF. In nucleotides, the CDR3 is TGTGCCAGCAGCGCAGCCGGGACAGGGAACATTCAGTACTTC.

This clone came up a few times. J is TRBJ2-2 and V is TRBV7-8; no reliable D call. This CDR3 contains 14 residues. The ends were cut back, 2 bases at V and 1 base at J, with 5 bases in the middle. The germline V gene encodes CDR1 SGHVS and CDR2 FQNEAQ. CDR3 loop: CASSLTENTGELFF. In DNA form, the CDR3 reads TGTGCCAGCAGCTTAACTGAGAACACCGGGGAGCTGTTTTTT.

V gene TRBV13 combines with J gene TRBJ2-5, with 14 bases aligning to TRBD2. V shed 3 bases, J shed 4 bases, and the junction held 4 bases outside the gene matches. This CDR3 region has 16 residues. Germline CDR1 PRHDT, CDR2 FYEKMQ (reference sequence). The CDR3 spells CASSFRTSGGSETQYF. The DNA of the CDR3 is TGTGCCAGCAGCTTCCGGACTAGCGGGGGGTCAGAGACCCAGTACTTC.

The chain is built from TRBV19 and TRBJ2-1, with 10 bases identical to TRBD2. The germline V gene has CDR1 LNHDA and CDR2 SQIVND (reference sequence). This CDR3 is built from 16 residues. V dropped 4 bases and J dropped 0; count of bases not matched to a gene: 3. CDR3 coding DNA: TGTGCCAGTAGTACCCCTAGCGGGAGCTCCTACAATGAGCAGTTCTTC. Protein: CASSTPSGSSYNEQFF.

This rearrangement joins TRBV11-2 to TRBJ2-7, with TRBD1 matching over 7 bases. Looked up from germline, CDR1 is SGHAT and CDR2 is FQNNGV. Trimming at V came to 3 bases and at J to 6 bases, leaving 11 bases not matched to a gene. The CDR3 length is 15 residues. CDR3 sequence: CASSFLNRGEVEQYF. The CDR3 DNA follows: TGTGCCAGCAGCTTTCTAAACAGGGGAGAAGTCGAGCAGTACTTC.

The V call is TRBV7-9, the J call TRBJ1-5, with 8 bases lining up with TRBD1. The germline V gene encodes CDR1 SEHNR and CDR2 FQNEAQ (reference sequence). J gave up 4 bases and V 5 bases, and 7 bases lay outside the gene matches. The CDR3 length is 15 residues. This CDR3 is CASSPGQGANQPQHF. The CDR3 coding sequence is TGTGCCAGCAGCCCCGGACAGGGTGCAAATCAGCCCCAGCATTTT. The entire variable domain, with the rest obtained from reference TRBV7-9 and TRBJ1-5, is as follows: DTGVSQNPRHKITKRGQNVTFRCDPISEHNRLYWYRQTLGQGPEFLTYFQNEAQLEKSRLLSDRFSAERPKGSFSTLEIQRTEQGDSAMYLCASSPGQGANQPQHFGDGTRLSIL.